This record concerns one T cell receptor beta chain sequence. Its antigen is currently not known. No much larger clonotype is one base removed from it; base qualities were not supplied. The data were obtained in a study of OX40 agonist ivuxolimab in advanced cancers. Regarding the research as a whole: The costimulatory receptor OX40 (CD134) was targeted by ivuxolimab, a fully human IgG2 agonistic monoclonal antibody. A male proportion of 70% to 90% and a mean age of roughly 58 years, ranging from 23 to 79, were recorded for the dose-escalation cohort. Partial responses were achieved by three dose-escalation patients, of whom one had hepatocellular carcinoma and two had cutaneous melanoma. Of the roughly 51 dose-escalation patients, hepatocellular carcinoma was present in 19, melanoma in roughly 15, renal cell carcinoma in 9 and head and neck cancer in 9. Patients were allowed to have had prior anti-PD-1, anti-PD-L1 or anti-CTLA-4 therapy, and around two fifths of the dose-escalation patients had been treated with checkpoint inhibitors. The monotherapy dose-escalation portion (N of about 52 patients) of the phase I ivuxolimab trial is reported in the paper. The purpose of peripheral TCRbeta sequencing was to test whether ivuxolimab changed TCR sequence diversity and led to clonal T-cell expansion. Intravenous ivuxolimab was administered to patients every 2 weeks at six dose levels: 0.01, 0.1, 0.3, 1.5, 3 and 10 mg/kg. General findings and caveats noted by the study authors: Low levels of normalized T-cell clonal expansion were also seen in some patients who did not respond. In partial responders in the 0.1-3.0 mg/kg groups, normalized peripheral clonal expansion was found to be among the lowest, especially among CD8+ T cells. At doses of 0.1 to 3.0 mg/kg, clonal expansion of both CD4+ and CD8+ T cells in blood was seen between baseline and week 6. On average, CD8+ T cells showed more expanded clones than CD4+ T cells after ivuxolimab. The antigen specificity of the clonally expanded peripheral T cells was not determined.

From a lookup of the germline V gene (reference sequence), CDR1 and CDR2 are LNHDA and SQIVND. V loses 5 bases at its end and J loses 1 base; junction bases beyond the gene matches: 6. The CDR3 measures 17 amino acids from cysteine to phenylalanine. The kept DNA is CDR3 alone, 51 bases in frame from the first base. The trial excluded patients who had a history of autoimmune disease or who were on systemic immunosuppression. Peripheral blood for TCR sequencing was collected from all dose cohorts at baseline, on cycle 4 day 1, and on cycle 7 day 1. The samples were taken from a phase I, first-in-human, multicenter, open-label dose-escalation trial of ivuxolimab. The trial enrolled adults with locally advanced or metastatic head and neck squamous cell, hepatocellular, melanoma or renal cell carcinoma. Before TCR sequencing, CD4+ T cells and CD8+ T cells were sorted from peripheral blood as separate populations.

To sequence the TCRbeta CDR3 region, genomic DNA was isolated from the sorted cells. The immunoSEQ Assay was used to sequence the TCRbeta CDR3 regions. Drawn from immuneACCESS, this table holds only the in-frame rearrangements with V and J called that TCRdb kept. Clones are partly lost; checked studies trace under half to an unresolved V gene and leave the rest unexplained. Here the sample has 45,000 to 60,000 clones; roughly 93% occur a single time. The ten largest clones represent around 26% of the sample. The specimen comprised CD4+ or CD8+ T cells sorted from blood, sampled in a trial of the OX40 agonist ivuxolimab. The receptor was derived from an adult with an advanced solid tumor such as melanoma, head and neck, liver or kidney cancer. The rearranged chain carries TRBV19 and TRBJ2-1; 12 bases in between match TRBD2. The CDR3 here reads CASSLRLAGESYNEQFF. The DNA is TGTGCCAGTAGTCTAAGACTAGCGGGGGAGTCCTACAATGAGCAGTTCTTC.